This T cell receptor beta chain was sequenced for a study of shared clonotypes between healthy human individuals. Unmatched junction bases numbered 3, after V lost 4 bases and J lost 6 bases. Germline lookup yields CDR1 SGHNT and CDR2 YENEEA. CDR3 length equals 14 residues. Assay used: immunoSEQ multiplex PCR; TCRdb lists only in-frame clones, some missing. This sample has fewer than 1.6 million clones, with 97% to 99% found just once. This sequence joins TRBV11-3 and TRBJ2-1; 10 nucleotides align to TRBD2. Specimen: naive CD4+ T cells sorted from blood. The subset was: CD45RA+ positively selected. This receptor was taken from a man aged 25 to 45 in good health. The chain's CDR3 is CASSSRTSGNEQFF. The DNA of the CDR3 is TGTGCCAGCAGCTCCCGGACTAGCGGCAATGAGCAGTTCTTC.